A selection of T cell receptor beta chains follows, all from one sample in a study of T cell changes during pregnancy in multiple sclerosis. TCRdb's table, derived via immunoSEQ multiplex PCR, lists solely in-frame clones and lacks some. The sample holds approximately 100,000 clones; less than 95% are singletons and the top ten take roughly 1.6%. The material sequenced was peripheral blood, taken before pregnancy. Receptors were obtained from a female donor with multiple sclerosis, enrolled in a pregnancy study. Both conserved end residues are trimmed from each CDR3. A D gene is named only where the DNA matches it firmly. Clone size is shown for a subset of rows, as once, few, many or a class of expanded clone.

V gene	D gene	clone size	J gene	CDR3 protein
TRBV7-9	.	once	TRBJ2-7	ASSLGGRSAGYEQY
TRBV5-4	TRBD1	.	TRBJ2-7	ASSSLLGDRGGEQY
TRBV7-3	.	.	TRBJ1-6	ASSPKLGGLGNSPLH
TRBV28	TRBD2	.	TRBJ2-7	ASSTPGLAGGTSYEQY
TRBV30	.	.	TRBJ1-1	AWSPGQNTEAF
TRBV18	TRBD1	.	TRBJ1-2	ASSELQGENGYT
TRBV29-1	.	.	TRBJ1-1	SVGQDSLLNTEAF
TRBV2	.	.	TRBJ1-1	ARSQPWATEAF
TRBV30	.	once	TRBJ1-6	ACSLDSSYNSPLH
TRBV7-2	TRBD2	.	TRBJ2-1	ASSILAGAGEQF
TRBV28	TRBD2	.	TRBJ2-7	ASSFTAGVYEQY
TRBV9	.	.	TRBJ1-4	ASSVRGMGNEKLF
TRBV6-5	.	.	TRBJ2-2	ASSYVQTTGELF
TRBV19	TRBD2	.	TRBJ2-1	ASSPYRLANNEQF
TRBV19	TRBD1	few	TRBJ1-3	ASTGVLGNTIY
TRBV6-1	.	.	TRBJ1-5	ASSEAEREGNQPQH
TRBV19	TRBD1	.	TRBJ1-1	ASLDYRGLVTEAF
TRBV5-3	TRBD2	.	TRBJ2-1	ARSLRGGEFEQF
TRBV30	TRBD1	.	TRBJ2-3	AYRDRDKADTQY
TRBV7-8	.	.	TRBJ2-5	ASSPWSQGQETQY
TRBV5-4	.	.	TRBJ2-2	ASSSFRSGGELF
TRBV5-1	.	few	TRBJ1-1	ASSLHRETEAF
TRBV28	.	.	TRBJ1-4	ASLLGGDPYGKLF
TRBV19	.	.	TRBJ2-2	ASSIGLAPNTGELF